This T cell receptor (beta chain) was sequenced for a study of blood T cell repertoires in COVID-19. The cohort comprised adults aged roughly 18 to 95 years residing in 24 US areas. Clinical histories supplied by participants themselves formed the basis of cohort assignment. Recovery among Cohort 3 donors was established by two negative PCRs, clearance, or symptom resolution. Sequencing used immunoSEQ multiplex PCR; TCRdb keeps in-frame clones, though not all of them. Of 200,000 or so clones in the sample, 89% are singletons; the top ten hold around 8%. The V gene's germline CDR1 is SGHRS and CDR2 YFSETQ. The length of the CDR3 is 15 residues. Losses at the gene ends were 2 bases for V and 5 bases for J; bases not matched to a gene: 7.

Input material: PBMCs or T cells enriched from blood (not recorded which). This receptor was taken from a woman aged 18-30 years who had recovered from COVID-19. The chain links TRBV5-1 to TRBJ2-1, with 7 bases lining up with TRBD2. CDR3 bases: TGCGCCAGCAGCTTTGGGCTAGCGGATAACAATGAGCAGTTCTTC. Its protein is CASSFGLADNNEQFF.